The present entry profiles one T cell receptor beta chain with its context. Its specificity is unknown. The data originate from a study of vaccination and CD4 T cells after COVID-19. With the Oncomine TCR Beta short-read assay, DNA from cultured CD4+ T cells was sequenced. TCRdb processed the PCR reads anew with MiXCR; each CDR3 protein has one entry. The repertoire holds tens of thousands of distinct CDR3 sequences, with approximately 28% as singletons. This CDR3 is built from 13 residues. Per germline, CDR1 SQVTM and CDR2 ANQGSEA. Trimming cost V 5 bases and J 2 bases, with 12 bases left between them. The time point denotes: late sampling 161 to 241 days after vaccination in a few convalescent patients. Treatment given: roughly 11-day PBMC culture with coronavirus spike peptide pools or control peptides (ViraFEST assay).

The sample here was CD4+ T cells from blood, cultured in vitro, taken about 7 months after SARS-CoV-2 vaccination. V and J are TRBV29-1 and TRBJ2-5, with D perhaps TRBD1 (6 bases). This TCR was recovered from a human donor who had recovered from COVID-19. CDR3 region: CSVLGAGQETQYF. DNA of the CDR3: TGCAGCGTTCTGGGGGCAGGGCAAGAGACCCAGTACTTC.